Included here is one T cell receptor beta chain sequence, with context. Antigen: not known. From germline, CDR1 is LGHDT and CDR2 YNNKEL (reference sequence). J was trimmed by 7 bases and V by 6 bases; bases with no gene match: 13. CDR3 size: 16 residues. In the ViraFEST assay, antigen-specific CD4+ clonotypes were identified by expansion after peptide-pool stimulation. Upon completion of about 10 days in culture, CD4+ T cells were isolated. Participants completed two doses of the BNT162b2 or mRNA-1273 vaccine. This sample is part of a study of vaccination effects on CD4 cells after COVID-19. Sequenced by immunoSEQ multiplex PCR; TCRdb stores in-frame clones only, minus some. This sample carries about 46,000 clones, under 85% of them seen once, and the ten largest clones take roughly 15%.

This sequence originates from a human donor who received a COVID-19 vaccine. This material consisted of CD4+ T cells from PBMCs cultured with HCoV-OC43 spike peptides, taken after COVID-19 vaccination. Subset specified: HCoV-OC43 spike overlapping peptide pool stimulation. The V gene is TRBV3-1 (or the pseudogene TRBV3-2), the J gene TRBJ2-1, with 9 bases aligning to TRBD2. The CDR3: CASRERRPSGVNEQFF. The CDR3 DNA is TGTGCCAGCAGGGAAAGACGGCCTAGCGGGGTTAATGAGCAGTTCTTC.